Listed below are T cell receptor beta chains from one sample, sequenced in a study of T cells in Graves' hyperthyroidism and ophthalmopathy. Using its own MiXCR run on the multiplex PCR reads, TCRdb lists one record per CDR3 protein. The sample lists around 300,000 distinct CDR3 sequences, about 14% occurring once. The sequenced sample was blood. The source of these receptors is a woman aged 25-40 years with Graves' hyperthyroidism. Both conserved end residues are part of each CDR3. A D gene is named only where the DNA matches it firmly. Clone size, where shown, is once, few, many, or a class for clones that have expanded.

CDR3nt	CDR3aa	abundance	d_gene	v_gene	j_gene
TGCAGTGCTACCCCCAGGACCAACTATGGCTACACCTTC	CSATPRTNYGYTF	-	-	TRBV20-1	TRBJ1-2
TGTGCCTTCCCTCCTGGGGGTAGAAGGATTTTGTTCCCCCCTGAAGCTTTCTTT	CAFPPGGRRILFPPEAFF	once	-	TRBV5-8	TRBJ1-1
TGTGCCACCAGTGACGGATATAGCAATCAGCCCCAGCATTTT	CATSDGYSNQPQHF	-	-	TRBV24-1	TRBJ1-5
TGTGCCAGCAGCTTTATGGAACAAGAGACCCAGTACTTC	CASSFMEQETQYF	many	-	TRBV5-5	TRBJ2-5
TGTGCCAGCAGCTTTTCCGCCGGGACTAGGGGAACCTACGAGCAGTACTTC	CASSFSAGTRGTYEQYF	many	TRBD2	TRBV11-1	TRBJ2-7
TGTGCCAGCAGCTTCCGACGGGGGCTTGAGACCCAGTACTTC	CASSFRRGLETQYF	once	-	TRBV5-4	TRBJ2-5
TGTGCCAGCAGTCCCACGGACAGGATGAAAGAGACCCAGTACTTC	CASSPTDRMKETQYF	many	TRBD1	TRBV27	TRBJ2-5
TGTGCCAGCAGTTTCACAGGTTTTTGGGGTAATCAGCCCCAGCATTTT	CASSFTGFWGNQPQHF	many	-	TRBV28	TRBJ1-5
TGTGCCAGCTCACCCAGGAATTTGAACACTGAAGCTTTCTTT	CASSPRNLNTEAFF	many	-	TRBV18	TRBJ1-1
TGCAGTGCTCAGAGCGGGAGGGGGGGCAATGAGCAGTTCTTC	CSAQSGRGGNEQFF	few	TRBD2	TRBV20-1	TRBJ2-1
TGTGCCAGCAGCGCCACTAGTCCCAAAAACAATGAGCAGTTCTTC	CASSATSPKNNEQFF	-	-	TRBV9	TRBJ2-1
TGTGCCAGCAGACTCCGGGACAGGTCATCGGAGACCCAGTACTTC	CASRLRDRSSETQYF	many	TRBD1	TRBV2	TRBJ2-5
TGCGCCAGCAGTGAGTCGAGCGGGCCCGCGGTAGATACGCAGTATTTT	CASSESSGPAVDTQYF	many	-	TRBV10-1	TRBJ2-3
TGTGCCAGCAGCGTAGGACAGGGGGACTATGGCTACACCTTC	CASSVGQGDYGYTF	-	TRBD1	TRBV9	TRBJ1-2
TGCGCCAGCAGTGAGTCGCCGGAAGAGACCCAGTACTTC	CASSESPEETQYF	many	-	TRBV10-1	TRBJ2-5
TGTGCCAGCAGTTATGCACAGACTAGCACAGATACGCAGTATTTT	CASSYAQTSTDTQYF	few	-	TRBV6-2/TRBV6-3	TRBJ2-3
TGTGCCAGCAGCCCCCGCACAGGAAGGGGTTTAAAGTACACTGAAGCTTTCTTT	CASSPRTGRGLKYTEAFF	few	-	TRBV27	TRBJ1-1
TGTGCCAGCAGGCCCGATAGCGGGAGTTGGTACGAGCAGTACTTC	CASRPDSGSWYEQYF	few	TRBD2	TRBV6-1	TRBJ2-7